The T cell receptor (beta chain) described here comes from a study of cytomegalovirus exposure and HLA in healthy donors. Study as a whole: Tens of millions of unique TCRs, all from HLA-typed donors, were included in an early release of the data. Study observations and caveats: A later analysis, which compared TCR beta chains of equal frequency, found the HLA-associated ones more clonally expanded. Analysis performed later found approximately 17,000 TCR beta sequences associated with HLA alleles at 0.05 false discovery rate. Researchers had no immune exposure information except CMV serostatus available.

The V gene's germline CDR1 is SGDLS and CDR2 YYNGEE. This CDR3 is 15 amino acids long. V was clipped by 0 bases and J by 5 bases; unmatched bases: 5. Both 60 Vbeta primers and 13 Jbeta primers went into the PCR. Sequencing used immunoSEQ multiplex PCR; TCRdb keeps in-frame clones, though not all of them. The specimen's table records 140,000 or so clones. As regards this clone: Its antigen is still unknown.

The J gene is TRBJ2-7, the V gene TRBV9; 10 nucleotides align to TRBD2. Sequenced: PBMCs. The TCR comes from a male donor in good health and CMV-seronegative. As DNA, the CDR3 is TGTGCCAGCAGCGTAGGAGCGGGAGGGCCCCACGAGCAGTACTTC. Translation gives CASSVGAGGPHEQYF.